The 21 T cell receptor beta chains below were found in one sample sequenced in a study of blood T cell repertoires in COVID-19. Profiling relied on immunoSEQ multiplex PCR, and the TCRdb table lists in-frame clones only, not all of them. The sample lists 55,000 to 75,000 clones, about 86% occurring once. The sequencing sample was made of peripheral blood. These receptors came from a man aged 70-80 years with acute or convalescent COVID-19.

The V call is TRBV11-2, the J call TRBJ2-7; tentative D call: TRBD2 (6 bases). This CDR3 comprises 14 residues. In germline, CDR1 is SGHAT, CDR2 FQNNGV. Between the trimmed V and J ends, which lost 1 base and 5 bases, there was a span of 12 bases. CDR3 in DNA: TGTGCCAGCAGCTTAGCAGGCGGGACCGACGAGCAGTACTTC. It encodes CASSLAGGTDEQYF.

V is TRBV5-4 and J is TRBJ2-7; the D is unclear. V lost 0 bases and J 4 bases, leaving 8 bases between the germline ends. CDR3 size: 13 residues. CDR1 is SGHNT, CDR2 YYREEE, per germline (reference sequence). The CDR3 is CASSLGYRYEQYF. CDR3 DNA sequence: TGTGCCAGCAGCTTGGGCTACAGATACGAGCAGTACTTC.

There are a few counts of this clone. The chain employs TRBV28 and TRBJ2-7, with 8 bases fitting TRBD1. J lost 4 bases, V lost 6 bases, and 5 bases had no gene match. The V gene's germline CDR1 is MDHEN and CDR2 SYDVKM. The CDR3 runs 13 residues. The CDR3 loop is CASRKTGEYEQYF. The DNA of the CDR3 is TGTGCCAGCAGGAAGACAGGGGAATACGAGCAGTACTTC.

In this sample, this clone turned up once. The V gene is TRBV10-3, the J gene TRBJ2-3; TRBD2 matches 8 bases. The CDR3 has 17 amino acids. The J segment lost 2 bases and the V segment lost 0 bases, leaving 7 bases of the junction unmatched. The germline CDR1 and CDR2 sequences are ENHRY and SYGVKD. DNA of the CDR3: TGTGCCATCAGTGAGTCGATGGGAGCGGGAGTCACAGATACGCAGTATTTT. Amino acid sequence: CAISESMGAGVTDTQYF.

V is TRBV12-3 or TRBV12-4 and J is TRBJ1-1; D gene uncertain. Trimming shortened V by 8 bases and J by 6 bases, and 13 bases separated the two germline ends. This CDR3 is 12 amino acids long. The CDR3 reads CASGKGDAEAFF. The CDR3, as DNA: TGTGCCAGCGGAAAGGGAGATGCTGAAGCTTTCTTT.

The CDR3 coding sequence is TGTGCCAGCAGCGTTGGACTTGGCACAGATACGCAGTATTTT. Residues: CASSVGLGTDTQYF. The chain joins TRBV9 to TRBJ2-3, with D perhaps matching TRBD2 (5 bases). The germline V gene encodes CDR1 SGDLS and CDR2 YYNGEE. The germline V and J ends were trimmed by 2 bases and 1 base, with 8 bases remaining between them. The CDR3 length is 14 residues.

The rearrangement uses TRBV7-9 and TRBJ2-1; D possibly corresponds to TRBD1 (5 bases). This CDR3 spans 16 amino acids. Germline assignment: CDR1 SEHNR and CDR2 FQNEAQ (reference sequence). V dropped 5 bases and J dropped 3 bases, with 17 bases sitting between them. In nucleotides, the CDR3 is TGTGCCAGCAGCACCCGCCCAGGGATCAGCTACAATGAGCAGTTCTTC. Translating gives CASSTRPGISYNEQFF.

This chain links TRBV10-2 with TRBJ2-3; D unclear. The V gene lost 3 bases and the J gene lost 2 bases, with 12 bases spanning the gap. CDR1 is WSHSY and CDR2 is SAAADI in the germline V gene. This CDR3 comprises 15 residues. The CDR3 reads CASSEKRSYTDTQYF. Written as DNA, the CDR3 is TGCGCCAGCAGTGAAAAACGGAGCTACACAGATACGCAGTATTTT.

The chain joins TRBV27 to TRBJ1-5; possible D gene TRBD1, 5 bases. Trimming shortened V by 4 bases and J by 7 bases, and 14 bases separated the two germline ends. CDR3 length: 14 residues. From germline, CDR1 is MNHEY and CDR2 SMNVEV (reference sequence). The CDR3 nucleotides read TGTGCCAGCAGTTACAGGAAAATTGGGCAGCCCCAGCATTTT. It codes for CASSYRKIGQPQHF.

The chain employs TRBV5-1 and TRBJ2-3; 9 nucleotides agree with TRBD1. V gave up 2 bases and J gave up 5 bases; unmatched junction bases: 12. The CDR3 is 17 residues long. Germline V gene data show CDR1 as SGHRS and CDR2 as YFSETQ. CDR3 in amino acids: CASSLKSGTGMLDTQYF. DNA for the CDR3: TGCGCCAGCAGCTTAAAATCAGGGACAGGGATGTTAGATACGCAGTATTTT.

This clone appeared a single time. The chain uses TRBV25-1 and TRBJ1-4; D call uncertain. The CDR3 consists of 14 residues. Germline lookup yields CDR1 MGHDK and CDR2 SYGVNS. Trimming shortened V by 1 base and J by 5 bases, and 8 bases separated the two germline ends. CDR3 loop: CASSESGGNEKLFF. Written as DNA, the CDR3 is TGTGCCAGCAGTGAATCAGGAGGGAATGAAAAACTGTTTTTT.

The chain joins TRBV5-4 to TRBJ2-1; perhaps TRBD2 as D (6 bases). Germline values: CDR1 SGHNT, CDR2 YYREEE (reference sequence). The V end was cut by 4 bases, the J end by 8 bases, with 22 bases between. The length of the CDR3 is 16 residues. CDR3 sequence reads: CASSPEDYPGGDEQFF. The DNA of the CDR3 is TGTGCCAGCAGCCCTGAGGACTACCCTGGAGGGGATGAGCAGTTCTTC. Filled out from reference TRBV5-4 and TRBJ2-1, the complete variable domain reads ETGVTQSPTHLIKTRGQQVTLRCSSQSGHNTVSWYQQALGQGPQFIFQYYREEENGRGNFPPRFSGLQFPNYSSELNVNALELDDSALYLCASSPEDYPGGDEQFFGPGTRLTVL.

This clone appeared a few times. The CDR3 DNA reads as TGTGCCAGCAGCCCCCGGGACTTTTCCTACAATGAGCAGTTCTTC. Its translation is CASSPRDFSYNEQFF. The rearrangement joins TRBV9 to TRBJ2-1; weak D call: TRBD2 (6 bases). The CDR3 is 15 amino acids. Germline values: CDR1 SGDLS, CDR2 YYNGEE. Trimming took 4 bases from V and 1 from J, leaving 12 bases between them.

This clone was counted between two and nine times. The genes are TRBV5-5 and TRBJ2-7; 9 bases align to TRBD1. Losses at the gene ends were 2 bases for V and 2 bases for J; bases not matched to a gene: 5. CDR1 and CDR2 (germline): SGHKS, YYEKEE (reference sequence). This CDR3 spans 15 amino acids. CDR3 loop: CASSFSGDRAYEQYF. DNA for the CDR3: TGTGCCAGCAGCTTCTCAGGGGACAGGGCCTACGAGCAGTACTTC.

The chain employs TRBV28 and TRBJ2-2; 10 positions match TRBD2. CDR3 length: 13 residues. V gave up 8 bases and J gave up 6 bases; unmatched junction bases: 3. Germline CDR1 is MDHEN and CDR2 is SYDVKM. The CDR3 spells CASVAGGAGELFF. DNA of the CDR3: TGTGCCAGCGTAGCGGGAGGAGCCGGGGAGCTGTTTTTT.

The rearrangement links TRBV7-3 to TRBJ2-3; TRBD2 is a possible D gene (5 bases). The CDR3 runs 15 residues. V was pared by 6 bases and J by 2 bases, with 15 bases between. Per germline, CDR1 SGHTA and CDR2 FQGTGA. The CDR3 loop is CASSRSGTITDTQYF. Written as DNA, the CDR3 is TGTGCCAGCAGTCGAAGCGGCACTATCACAGATACGCAGTATTTT.

The sample holds a few counts of this clone. CDR3 residues: CATSRDRGGTPKGHEQYF. In DNA, the CDR3 is TGTGCCACCAGCAGAGATCGGGGTGGCACCCCAAAAGGGCACGAGCAGTACTTC. The chain has TRBV15 and TRBJ2-7; D possibly corresponds to TRBD2 (5 bases). In germline, CDR1 is LNHNV, CDR2 YYDKDF (reference sequence). With 0 bases removed from V and 5 bases from J, the gap between germline ends came to 23 bases. The CDR3 has 18 amino acids.

This sequence joins TRBV4-3 and TRBJ1-4, with a possible D match to TRBD1 (6 bases). Germline V gene data show CDR1 as LGHNA and CDR2 as YSLEER. Trimming took off 2 bases at V and 7 bases at J, with 14 bases between the two ends. There are 15 residues in the CDR3. The chain's CDR3 is CASSQNQGWGEKLFF. The CDR3 DNA reads TGCGCCAGCAGCCAAAACCAGGGGTGGGGTGAAAAACTGTTTTTT.

This clone turned up a few times. The chain uses TRBV10-1 and TRBJ2-1; TRBD2 aligns across 13 bases. This CDR3 region has 17 residues. The J segment lost 4 bases and the V segment lost 6 bases, leaving 9 bases of the junction unmatched. CDR1 WNHNN and CDR2 SYGVQD come from the germline V gene (reference sequence). CDR3: CASSLIGLAGEYNEQFF. CDR3 coding DNA: TGCGCCAGCAGCTTAATTGGACTAGCGGGAGAGTACAATGAGCAGTTCTTC.

The CDR3 protein is CAWSKASGLYNEQFF. DNA for the CDR3: TGTGCCTGGAGTAAGGCTAGCGGTCTCTACAATGAGCAGTTCTTC. V usage is TRBV30 and J usage is TRBJ2-1; 7 bases fit TRBD2. Germline V CDR1 and CDR2: GTSNPN, SVGIG (reference sequence). V dropped 2 bases and J dropped 3; count of bases not matched to a gene: 7. The length of the CDR3 is 15 residues.

J is TRBJ2-1 and V is TRBV9; D perhaps matches TRBD1 (7 bases). The CDR3 consists of 16 residues. Germline V gives CDR1 SGDLS, CDR2 YYNGEE. V lost 4 bases to trimming and J lost 8 bases, with 22 bases between them. CDR3 in amino acids: CASSLKQGTSVDEQFF. The CDR3 DNA follows: TGTGCCAGCAGCTTAAAACAGGGGACTTCCGTAGATGAGCAGTTCTTC.